These 26 T cell receptor beta chains were all obtained from the same sample, sequenced in a study of T cells in women clearing cervical HPV infection. Profiled with immunoSEQ multiplex PCR; TCRdb holds only in-frame clones, not every one. The table lists about 48,000 clones. The sample consisted of blood buffy coat. The receptors come from a woman aged 18-69 years with a cervical HPV16 infection that either progressed to CIN3+ or cleared (not recorded which).

A note on this clone: The read ends 3 residues early relative to the CDR3; the germline J gene fills the gap. This rearrangement joins TRBV20-1 to TRBJ1-5; maybe TRBD1 (6 bases). V shed 4 bases and J shed 4 bases, with 17 bases lying between them. This CDR3 spans 15 amino acids. The germline V gene encodes CDR1 DFQATT and CDR2 SNEGSKA (reference sequence). This CDR3 reads CSAKGAGGTNQPQHF. The sequenced part of the CDR3 DNA is TGCAGTGCTAAAGGGGCGGGGGGCACAAATCAGCCC.

On this clone itself: The read gets to within 3 residues of the CDR3 end, and the germline J gene fills in the rest. The chain couples TRBV7-2 to TRBJ2-7; 10 bases align to TRBD2. In germline, CDR1 is SGHTA, CDR2 FQGNSA. The CDR3 length is 15 residues. V lost 5 bases, J lost 6 bases, and 10 bases stayed unmatched. CDR3 sequence: CASSRLAGGGIEQYF. The covered CDR3 bases are TGTGCCAGCAGCCGCTTAGCGGGGGGCGGGATCGAG.

A note on this clone: The read terminates 3 residues before the CDR3 end, so the remaining end is supplied by the germline J gene. This chain links TRBV2 with TRBJ2-5; tentatively, D is TRBD2 (6 bases). This CDR3 has 12 residues. The germline CDR1 and CDR2 sequences are SNHLY and FYNNEI. V was shortened by 11 bases and J by 4 bases, with 14 bases between the two germline ends. The CDR3 reads CAVLGGRETQYF. Partial CDR3 DNA: TGTGCCGTACTGGGGGGTAGAGAGACC.

About this clone: The CDR3 end is not reached by the read, which stops 3 residues before it; the germline J gene fills it in. The chain carries TRBV10-3 and TRBJ1-2; D is possibly TRBD1 (5 bases). V lost 5 bases to trimming and J lost 4 bases, with 14 bases between them. Germline CDR1 and CDR2: ENHRY and SYGVKD. CDR3 length: 14 amino acids. The part of the CDR3 DNA that was read is TGTGCCATCAGTCCCACGGGGGATTTCTATGGC. It codes for CAISPTGDFYG. The full CDR3 reads CAISPTGDFYGYTF.

Remarks on this clone: The CDR3 is cut off 3 residues early in the read; its end comes from the germline J gene. V gene TRBV10-3 combines with J gene TRBJ2-1; tentatively, D is TRBD2 (5 bases). This CDR3 contains 17 residues. Per germline, CDR1 ENHRY and CDR2 SYGVKD. The ends were cut back, 0 bases at V and 0 bases at J, with 12 bases in the middle. CDR3 bases read: TGTGCCATCAGTGAGTCGCAGCGGATGAGCTCCTACAATGAG. Translating gives CAISESQRMSSYNE. From start to end, the CDR3 is CAISESQRMSSYNEQFF.

Points on this clone: Read coverage stops 3 residues before the CDR3 terminus; the germline J gene supplies the remainder. This chain joins TRBV5-1 and TRBJ1-2, with 9 nucleotides matching TRBD1. CDR1 is SGHRS, CDR2 YFSETQ, per germline. This CDR3 comprises 11 residues. The CDR3 spells CASGQGTGYTF. Incomplete CDR3 DNA: TGCGCCAGCGGACAGGGGACCGGC.

Details on this clone: The DNA ends 3 residues before the CDR3 does, and the rest of the CDR3 is filled in from the germline J gene. The V and J genes are TRBV7-8 and TRBJ2-7; D possibly corresponds to TRBD2 (6 bases). CDR1 and CDR2 from the germline V gene are SGHVS and FQNEAQ. Trimming took off 2 bases at V and 4 bases at J, with 12 bases between the two ends. The CDR3 runs to 14 residues. CDR3 DNA (partial): TGTGCCAGCAGCTTACTTACGGGGGTATACGAG. It codes for CASSLLTGVYE. The whole CDR3 reads CASSLLTGVYEQYF.

In regard to this clone: The CDR3 end is not reached by the read, which stops 3 residues before it; the germline J gene fills it in. The chain uses TRBV20-1 and TRBJ2-5, with 7 bases lining up with TRBD2. J gave up 5 bases and V 2 bases, and 5 bases lay outside the gene matches. This CDR3 spans 13 amino acids. Germline CDR1 DFQATT, CDR2 SNEGSKA (reference sequence). This chain's CDR3 is CSARMAGVETQYF. The sequenced part of the CDR3 DNA is TGCAGTGCTAGAATGGCGGGGGTGGAGACC.

About this clone itself: Read sequence stops 3 residues before the CDR3 end, and the germline J gene provides the missing end. The chain is built from TRBV7-3 and TRBJ1-1; no reliable D call. The CDR3 spans 13 residues. Germline-derived CDR1 and CDR2 are SGHTA and FQGTGA. Trimming left V 5 bases short and J 1 base short, with 8 bases between. The CDR3 is CASSSDGNTEAFF. The part of the CDR3 DNA that was read is TGTGCCAGCAGCAGCGACGGGAACACTGAA. Full variable domain (remainder filled in from reference TRBV7-3 and TRBJ1-1): GAGVSQTPSNKVTEKGKYVELRCDPISGHTALYWYRQSLGQGPEFLIYFQGTGAADDSGLPNDRFFAVRPEGSVSTLKIQRTERGDSAVYLCASSSDGNTEAFFGQGTRLTVV.

Note on this clone: The read terminates 3 residues ahead of where the CDR3 ends, so the germline J gene completes it. The chain combines TRBV5-4 with TRBJ2-4, with 8 bases aligning to TRBD2. CDR3 length: 16 amino acids. The J segment lost 3 bases and the V segment lost 0 bases, leaving 5 bases of the junction unmatched. The germline V gene encodes CDR1 SGHNT and CDR2 YYREEE (reference sequence). The DNA read from the CDR3 is TGTGCCAGCAGCTTGGTCGGGGGGGCAGGCAAAAACATT. Translation: CASSLVGGAGKNI. The complete CDR3 reads CASSLVGGAGKNIQYF.

About this clone: The CDR3 extends 3 residues past the end of the read, so its final part is completed from the germline J gene. The chain carries TRBV5-1 and TRBJ2-3, with 10 bases aligning to TRBD2. V gave up 0 bases and J gave up 0 bases; unmatched junction bases: 1. This CDR3 spans 16 amino acids. Germline CDR1 and CDR2: SGHRS and YFSETQ. CDR3 sequence: CASSLDSGGSTDTQYF. The DNA read from the CDR3 is TGCGCCAGCAGCTTGGATAGCGGGGGGAGCACAGATACG.

A word on this clone: The CDR3 end falls 3 residues outside the read, so it is completed with the germline J gene. The chain uses TRBV7-2 and TRBJ2-6; TRBD2 agrees at 8 bases. The CDR3 runs to 14 residues. The J segment lost 5 bases and the V segment lost 5 bases, leaving 2 bases of the junction unmatched. Per the germline V gene, CDR1 is SGHTA and CDR2 is FQGNSA. The CDR3 bases that were read are TGTGCCAGCAGCCCGGGGGGGCGGGCCAACGTC. This translates into CASSPGGRANV. The CDR3 in full is CASSPGGRANVLTF.

For this clone: With the read ending 3 residues before the CDR3 end, the germline J gene is used to fill in that end. The gene calls are TRBV6-4 and TRBJ2-3; D may be TRBD2 (5 bases). The CDR3 extends over 13 amino acids. The germline V gene has CDR1 MRHNA and CDR2 SNTAGT. The part of the CDR3 DNA that was read is TGTGCCAGCAGTGTCGTGTACGGGGAGACG. Its protein product is CASSVVYGET. The whole CDR3 sequence reads CASSVVYGETQYF.

A note on this clone: Coverage ceases 3 residues before the CDR3 finishes, and the germline J gene fills in the end. The chain uses TRBV6-1 and TRBJ2-4; tentative D call: TRBD1 (6 bases). Germline CDR1 MNHNS, CDR2 SASEGT. The CDR3 spans 16 residues. V was shortened by 2 bases and J by 0 bases, with 11 bases between the two germline ends. The CDR3 DNA, read in part, is TGTGCCAGCAGTGAATGGGGGCAGCTAGCCAAAAACATT. This encodes CASSEWGQLAKNI. The whole CDR3 reads CASSEWGQLAKNIQYF.

As concerns this clone: The read comes to an end 3 residues before the CDR3 does, leaving the germline J gene to fill in the end. The genes are TRBV11-3 and TRBJ2-2; D gene ambiguous. This CDR3 has 13 residues. Trimming stripped 4 bases from V and 4 bases from J, with 7 bases between. The germline V gene has CDR1 SGHNT and CDR2 YENEEA. This CDR3 reads CASSYLITGELFF. CDR3 DNA, as far as it was read: TGTGCCAGCAGCTACCTAATCACCGGGGAG. Looking up the rest from reference TRBV11-3 and TRBJ2-2 gives the full variable domain: EAGVVQSPRYKIIEKKQPVAFWCNPISGHNTLYWYLQNLGQGPELLIRYENEEAVDDSQLPKDRFSAERLKGVDSTLKIQPAELGDSAVYLCASSYLITGELFFGEGSRLTVL.

As concerns this clone: Read data end 3 residues before the CDR3 end; the end is taken from the germline J gene. The chain employs TRBV28 and TRBJ2-7; the match to TRBD1 covers 7 bases. Germline CDR1 and CDR2: MDHEN and SYDVKM. Losses at the gene ends were 6 bases for V and 1 base for J; bases not matched to a gene: 6. This CDR3 has 14 amino acids. CDR3 amino acids: CASSRDSTSYEQYF. CDR3 bases read: TGTGCCAGCAGCAGGGACAGTACATCCTACGAG.

As to this clone: Read coverage stops 3 residues before the CDR3 terminus; the germline J gene supplies the remainder. V gene TRBV5-8 combines with J gene TRBJ2-6; 9 bases fit TRBD1. The V gene end was trimmed by 4 bases and the J gene end by 4 bases; junction bases not matched to a gene: 3. CDR1 is SGHTS, CDR2 YDEGEE, per germline. This CDR3 contains 15 residues. CDR3 DNA (partial): TGTGCCAGCAGCCCCGACAGGGGGGGGGCCAACGTC. Its translation is CASSPDRGGANV. The CDR3 in its entirety is CASSPDRGGANVLTF.

By frequency, this clone is medium-sized (0.01 to 0.1%). The junction and the germline gene differ at one end; a read error may be behind it. The CDR3 end falls 3 residues outside the read, so it is completed with the germline J gene. This chain connects TRBV7-8 to TRBJ2-5; D might be TRBD2 (6 bases). CDR3 length: 14 amino acids. Germline V lookup: CDR1 SGHVS, CDR2 FQNEAQ. This CDR3 reads CASSVAVSGETQYF. The CDR3 DNA, read in part, is TGTGCCAGCAGCGTAGCGGTCTCGGGGGAGACC.

The CDR3 is CASSLTGGGNTIYF. The CDR3 bases that were read are TGTGCCAGCAGCTTGACAGGGGGTGGAAACACC. This chain links TRBV5-6 with TRBJ1-3; 8 positions agree with TRBD1. Read sequence stops 3 residues before the CDR3 end, and the germline J gene provides the missing end. In germline, CDR1 is SGHDT, CDR2 YYEEEE. V trimming: 1 base; J trimming: 3 bases; junction bases outside the gene matches: 0. The CDR3 extends over 14 amino acids.

Points on this clone: The read comes to an end 3 residues before the CDR3 does, leaving the germline J gene to fill in the end. The genes are TRBV6-1 and TRBJ1-5, with D possibly matching TRBD1 (5 bases). Germline lookup yields CDR1 MNHNS and CDR2 SASEGT. Trimming pared 2 bases from V and 2 bases from J, leaving 13 bases between. The CDR3 has 16 amino acids. CDR3 DNA (partial): TGTGCCAGCAGTGAATATCGGGGGAACGGCAATCAGCCC. It is translated as CASSEYRGNGNQP. The full CDR3 protein is CASSEYRGNGNQPQHF.

Concerning this clone itself: The read is 3 residues too short to cover the CDR3 end, so that end is filled in from the germline J gene. J is TRBJ2-2 and V is TRBV7-3, with 7 nucleotides matching TRBD1. CDR3 length: 14 residues. The germline gives CDR1 SGHTA, CDR2 FQGTGA. V dropped 5 bases and J dropped 7; count of bases not matched to a gene: 7. The CDR3 region is CASSRQGGGGELFF. The CDR3 DNA, read in part, is TGTGCCAGCAGCCGACAGGGTGGGGGCGGGGAG. Based on the CDR3 plus reference TRBV7-3 and TRBJ2-2, the full variable domain is GAGVSQTPSNKVTEKGKYVELRCDPISGHTALYWYRQSLGQGPEFLIYFQGTGAADDSGLPNDRFFAVRPEGSVSTLKIQRTERGDSAVYLCASSRQGGGGELFFGEGSRLTVL.

CDR3 residues: CSASFQANSPLHF. The CDR3 bases that were read are TGCAGTGCTAGTTTCCAGGCTAATTCACCC. This chain connects TRBV20-1 to TRBJ1-6; no clear D. Read coverage stops 3 residues before the CDR3 terminus; the germline J gene supplies the remainder. From germline, CDR1 is DFQATT and CDR2 SNEGSKA (reference sequence). The CDR3 is 13 residues long. V was clipped by 3 bases and J by 6 bases, with 9 bases between them.

Notes on this clone: The read finishes 3 residues shy of the CDR3 end, and the germline J gene is used to complete it. V gene TRBV20-1 combines with J gene TRBJ2-7; D call uncertain. The CDR3 contains 13 residues. V gave up 4 bases and J gave up 2 bases, with 12 bases separating them. Germline loops: CDR1 DFQATT, CDR2 SNEGSKA (reference sequence). The CDR3 sequence: CSATRISAYEQYF. Incomplete CDR3 DNA: TGCAGTGCTACCCGCATTTCAGCCTACGAG.

Frequency places this clone as medium-sized. From the germline J gene comes the end of the CDR3, since the read stops 3 residues before it. J is TRBJ1-1 and V is TRBV7-8; D gene uncertain. V shed 3 bases and J shed 3 bases, with 11 bases lying between them. The CDR3 sequence is 14 residues long. Germline assignment: CDR1 SGHVS and CDR2 FQNEAQ. The DNA read from the CDR3 is TGTGCCAGCAGCTTCGGGGAAGCGTACACTGAA. This sequence encodes CASSFGEAYTE. The complete CDR3 sequence is CASSFGEAYTEAFF.

The covered CDR3 bases are TGCGCCAGCAGCCTGACTAGCGGGGTCTACAATGAG. It yields the protein CASSLTSGVYNE. In full, the CDR3 reads CASSLTSGVYNEQFF. The V call is TRBV5-1, the J call TRBJ2-1, with TRBD2 identical over 11 bases. The sequenced fragment ends 3 residues before the CDR3 boundary, so the rest is inferred from the germline J gene. With 4 bases clipped from V and 3 bases from J, the junction kept 3 bases outside the gene matches. CDR3 length: 15 residues. Germline V gene lookup returns CDR1 SGHRS and CDR2 YFSETQ.

Regarding this clone: Sequencing ends 3 residues short of the CDR3 end; the germline J gene provides the rest. The rearrangement uses TRBV5-6 and TRBJ1-1, with 7 bases that match TRBD1. The V and J ends lost 3 bases and 1 base, in that order; junction bases with no gene match: 6. Germline values: CDR1 SGHDT, CDR2 YYEEEE. The CDR3 runs 15 residues. CDR3 in amino acids: CASSSTGMWNTEAFF. The CDR3 bases that were read are TGTGCCAGCAGCTCGACAGGGATGTGGAACACTGAA.